The clone carrying this T cell receptor beta chain was counted a single time. Its antigen is undetermined. This sample was taken from a study of cytomegalovirus exposure and HLA in healthy donors. Study in general: A later analysis reported the approximately 120 validation repertoires used the same platform as the approximately 700 first-cohort repertoires.

The V end was cut by 3 bases, the J end by 2 bases, with 4 bases between. The germline V gene encodes CDR1 KGHSH and CDR2 LQKENI. The CDR3 extends over 13 amino acids. Libraries were prepared by immunoSEQ multiplex PCR; TCRdb keeps only in-frame clonotypes and omits some of them. The sample lists 95,000 to 150,000 clones, 89% seen once, with approximately 2% in the top ten. Whole-study findings and limits: Reports indicated that the classifier achieved high specificity and sensitivity in diagnosing cytomegalovirus status.

The receptor was derived from a woman aged 18-29 years in good health and CMV-seronegative. Sequences were obtained from PBMCs. The chain carries TRBV18 and TRBJ2-2; no firm D call. The CDR3 region has the DNA TGTGCCAGCTCACCGGCAAACACCGGGGAGCTGTTTTTT. Protein product: CASSPANTGELFF.